This entry lists 21 T cell receptor beta chains sequenced from one sample in a study. TCRdb reanalysed the 5' RACE reads using MiXCR and keeps one entry per CDR3 protein. The sample consists of around 43,000 distinct CDR3 sequences, around 18% of them appearing once. Sample: naive CD4+ T cells sorted from a lymph node. Subset here: naive CD4+ T cells, CD4+CD45RA+CD25-. The receptors come from a female donor with breast cancer.

This clonotype was seen at least ten times. The CDR3 sequence: CSARDARGTEAFF. DNA of the CDR3: TGCAGTGCTAGAGACGCGAGGGGCACTGAAGCTTTCTTT. V gene TRBV20-1 combines with J gene TRBJ1-1, with D tentatively TRBD1 (5 bases). The V gene lost 0 bases and the J gene lost 4 bases, with 9 bases spanning the gap. The CDR3 totals 13 residues. Germline V gives CDR1 DFQATT, CDR2 SNEGSKA (reference sequence).

The V and J genes are TRBV3-2 and TRBJ1-5; TRBD1, the D gene given by the table, was not confirmed from the DNA. TRBV3-2 has pseudogene status. The CDR3 loop spans 16 amino acids. In DNA, the CDR3 is TGTGCCAGCACAAGGGGCCGGTCATATAGCAATCAGCCCCAGCATTTT. This gives the protein CASTRGRSYSNQPQHF.

This clonotype was picked up many times. The chain couples TRBV6-5 to TRBJ2-5, with D uncertain. Trimming cost V 1 base and J 3 bases, with 6 bases left between them. CDR3 length: 13 amino acids. Per the germline V gene, CDR1 is MNHEY and CDR2 is SVGAGI. CDR3 sequence reads: CASSYYEEETQYF. In nucleotides, the CDR3 is TGTGCCAGCAGTTACTATGAGGAAGAGACCCAGTACTTC.

By sample fraction, this clonotype is medium-sized. The rearrangement uses TRBV6-5 and TRBJ1-2; TRBD1 is a possible D gene (5 bases). Deletions cut 0 bases from V and 5 bases from J, with 19 bases between. CDR1 and CDR2 (germline): MNHEY, SVGAGI. The CDR3 has 17 amino acids. CDR3 DNA sequence: TGTGCCAGCAGTTACTCAGGGCGCGGGATTGGGGCTTATGGCTACACCTTC. It yields the protein CASSYSGRGIGAYGYTF.

This clonotype occurred many times. J is TRBJ2-7 and V is TRBV6-5; 8 positions agree with TRBD2. Germline V gene lookup returns CDR1 MNHEY and CDR2 SVGAGI. This CDR3 contains 15 residues. The ends lost 6 bases at V and 4 bases at J; junction bases unmatched: 11. CDR3 DNA: TGTGCCAGCAGCCTTCGAGGTAGCGGGGAGTACGAGCAGTACTTC. It specifies CASSLRGSGEYEQYF.

This clonotype was detected ten times or more. The genes are TRBV20-1 and TRBJ2-5; 9 bases are shared with TRBD2. Germline V gene lookup returns CDR1 DFQATT and CDR2 SNEGSKA (reference sequence). Trimming at V came to 1 base and at J to 5 bases, leaving 8 bases not matched to a gene. This CDR3 is built from 15 residues. In nucleotides, the CDR3 is TGCAGTGCTAGAGCACCGGGACTAGCTGGGGAGACCCAGTACTTC. Amino acid sequence: CSARAPGLAGETQYF.

The J gene is TRBJ1-5, the V gene TRBV7-8; possibly TRBD1 for D (6 bases). The CDR3 covers 14 residues. Trimming took 5 bases from V and 7 from J, leaving 15 bases between them. Germline assignment: CDR1 SGHVS and CDR2 FQNEAQ. The CDR3 loop is CASSITGKEQPQHF. The CDR3 DNA is TGTGCCAGCAGCATTACAGGGAAGGAGCAGCCCCAGCATTTT. Variable domain in full (rest from reference TRBV7-8 and TRBJ1-5): GAGVSQSPRYKVAKRGQDVALRCDPISGHVSLFWYQQALGQGPEFLTYFQNEAQLDKSGLPSDRFFAERPEGSVSTLKIQRTQQEDSAVYLCASSITGKEQPQHFGDGTRLSIL.

This clonotype was seen many times. The chain employs TRBV6-2 or TRBV6-3 and TRBJ2-7, with TRBD2 identical over 7 bases. Germline V gene sequence: CDR1 MNHEY, CDR2 SVGEGT. The V and J ends lost 5 bases and 1 base, in that order; junction bases with no gene match: 5. The CDR3 has 14 amino acids. The CDR3 region is CASSNPSGSYEQYF. The CDR3, as DNA: TGTGCCAGCAGTAACCCTAGCGGATCCTACGAGCAGTACTTC.

In this sample, this clonotype turned up many times. The rearrangement joins TRBV5-1 to TRBJ1-2; 7 bases fit TRBD1. The J segment lost 0 bases and the V segment lost 5 bases, leaving 4 bases of the junction unmatched. CDR3 length: 14 residues. The germline CDR1 and CDR2 sequences are SGHRS and YFSETQ. Here the CDR3 reads CASRQGPTNYGYTF. The DNA of the CDR3 is TGCGCCAGCAGACAGGGGCCAACTAACTATGGCTACACCTTC.

This clonotype was seen repeatedly, ten times or more. The genes are TRBV27 and TRBJ1-5; D gene ambiguous. V dropped 5 bases and J dropped 2 bases, with 7 bases sitting between them. This CDR3 has 13 residues. CDR1 and CDR2 from the germline V gene are MNHEY and SMNVEV (reference sequence). CDR3 sequence: CASSVRGNQPQHF. As DNA, the CDR3 is TGTGCCAGCAGTGTACGGGGCAATCAGCCCCAGCATTTT.

This clonotype was detected a few times. The chain carries TRBV28 and TRBJ1-1; D is possibly TRBD1 (5 bases). This CDR3 contains 15 residues. V dropped 9 bases and J dropped 5 bases, with 22 bases sitting between them. Per the germline V gene, CDR1 is MDHEN and CDR2 is SYDVKM. The CDR3 DNA reads as TGTGCCAGTCACATTCGACAGAGCCTAACGACTGAAGCTTTCTTT. Amino acid sequence: CASHIRQSLTTEAFF.

This clonotype occurred many times. The chain carries TRBV12-3 or TRBV12-4 and TRBJ2-2; 8 bases align to TRBD2. V gave up 6 bases and J gave up 3 bases; unmatched junction bases: 6. There are 15 residues in the CDR3. For the CDR3, the DNA is TGTGCCAGCAGGATCGGGGGGGCCCACACCGGGGAGCTGTTTTTT. Protein: CASRIGGAHTGELFF.

Only a few counts were recorded for this clonotype. The genes are TRBV2 and TRBJ1-1; D not resolved. Germline V gives CDR1 SNHLY, CDR2 FYNNEI. Trimming removed 4 bases at V and 1 base at J, with 7 bases between. The CDR3 length is 13 residues. CDR3 residues: CASSAGKNTEAFF. The CDR3 DNA reads as TGTGCCAGCAGTGCCGGCAAGAACACTGAAGCTTTCTTT.

Comments on this clonotype: Because it lacks the conserved phenylalanine or tryptophan at the end, this CDR3 is likely a read error. The limits of the CDR3 on the DNA are not certain, so only TCRdb's listed CDR3 is given. CDR3 sequence reads: CASSYSGAGACL. This chain connects TRBV6-5 to TRBJ1-1; the table's TRBD1 call for D was not verified on the DNA. Including both end residues, the CDR3 is 12 amino acids long. From germline, CDR1 is MNHEY and CDR2 SVGAGI.

This clonotype was detected ten times or more. Here the CDR3 omits its conserved ending phenylalanine or tryptophan, so a read error is the likely source. The limits of the CDR3 on the DNA are not certain, so only TCRdb's listed CDR3 is given. The V and J genes are TRBV6-2 or TRBV6-3 and TRBJ1-1; TRBD1 is the table's D call, not checked against the DNA. Germline values: CDR1 MNHEY, CDR2 SVGEGT. Including both end residues, the CDR3 is 13 amino acids long. The chain's CDR3 is CASRDRGRYLWEI.

This clonotype was counted a few times. The chain recombines TRBV3-1 with TRBJ2-2; 12 nucleotides line up with TRBD2. After removal of 8 bases from V and 7 bases from J, the junction contained 8 bases not matched to a gene. Looked up from germline, CDR1 is LGHDT and CDR2 is YNNKEL (reference sequence). This CDR3 spans 15 amino acids. CDR3 region: CASGGLAGLSGELFF. The CDR3 region has the DNA TGTGCCAGCGGAGGACTAGCGGGATTAAGCGGGGAGCTGTTTTTT.

This clonotype showed up just a few times. The V call is TRBV12-3 or TRBV12-4, the J call TRBJ2-2; TRBD1 agrees at 10 bases. CDR3 length: 14 residues. The V and J ends lost 3 bases and 6 bases, in that order; junction bases with no gene match: 1. The CDR3 loop reads CASSLGTGAGELFF. The CDR3, as DNA: TGTGCCAGCAGTTTGGGGACAGGGGCCGGGGAGCTGTTTTTT.

This clonotype was seen repeatedly, ten times or more. The genes are TRBV20-1 and TRBJ2-5, with D perhaps being TRBD1 or TRBD2 (5 bases each). From germline, CDR1 is DFQATT and CDR2 SNEGSKA (reference sequence). The CDR3 sequence is 15 residues long. Trimming took 6 bases from V and 8 from J, leaving 25 bases between them. The CDR3 DNA is TGCAGTGCGCACACCTTCGGGACCCCACACCGTACCCAGTACTTC. Translated, it gives CSAHTFGTPHRTQYF.

This clonotype has just a few counts. V is TRBV7-9 and J is TRBJ1-5, with 10 bases identical to TRBD1. Germline assignment: CDR1 SEHNR and CDR2 FQNEAQ (reference sequence). The CDR3 spans 17 residues. After removal of 10 bases from V and 0 bases from J, the junction contained 12 bases not matched to a gene. CDR3 protein: CAISSGTGEYSNQPQHF. CDR3 coding DNA: TGTGCCATCAGTTCCGGGACAGGGGAATATAGCAATCAGCCCCAGCATTTT.

By share of the sample, this clonotype is medium-sized. The CDR3 DNA sequence: TGCGCCAGCAGCCAAGAACCGGGGGCGACTGAAGCTTTCTTT. Amino acids: CASSQEPGATEAFF. V is TRBV4-3 and J is TRBJ1-1; TRBD1 is a possible D gene (6 bases). The V gene's germline CDR1 is LGHNA and CDR2 YSLEER. V was trimmed by 0 bases and J by 5 bases, leaving 10 bases between them. The CDR3 extends over 14 amino acids.

This clonotype was counted many times. The CDR3: CASSYVPLAKNIQYF. Here the CDR3 DNA reads TGTGCCAGCAGCTACGTCCCACTAGCCAAAAACATTCAGTACTTC. This chain links TRBV6-5 with TRBJ2-4, with D uncertain. This CDR3 spans 15 amino acids. Germline CDR1 MNHEY, CDR2 SVGAGI. Trimming took 6 bases from V and 0 from J, leaving 12 bases between them.